These 3 T cell receptor beta chains originate from one sample sequenced in a study of shared clonotypes between healthy human individuals. CD45RO-negative cells were positively selected for CCR7, leaving out terminally differentiated effector memory CD45RA+ cells. Sequenced by immunoSEQ multiplex PCR; TCRdb stores in-frame clones only, minus some. The sample yields around 2,100,000 clones, about 95% seen once. Sequenced material: naive CD8+ T cells sorted from blood. All receptors come from a man younger than 35 in good health.

The chain recombines TRBV6-5 with TRBJ2-1; TRBD2 agrees at 8 bases. This CDR3 region has 13 residues. Per the germline V gene, CDR1 is MNHEY and CDR2 is SVGAGI. V lost 5 bases and J lost 5; bases outside the gene matches: 2. The CDR3 DNA follows: TGTGCCAGCAGTCACGGGGGGGACAATGAGCAGTTCTTC. Translating gives CASSHGGDNEQFF.

This clone appeared once. The V gene is TRBV13, the J gene TRBJ1-5, with TRBD1 as a possible D gene (5 bases). The CDR3 loop spans 12 amino acids. Germline V gene sequence: CDR1 PRHDT, CDR2 FYEKMQ (reference sequence). V shed 7 bases and J shed 7 bases, with 11 bases lying between them. In nucleotides, the CDR3 is TGTGCCAGCACCTCTCGGGGCCAGCCCCAGCATTTT. It is translated as CASTSRGQPQHF.

As DNA, the CDR3 is TGCGCCAGCAGCCAAGATCCTGGGACAGGGCCCTACGAGCAGTACTTC. It specifies CASSQDPGTGPYEQYF. This chain uses TRBV4-3 with TRBJ2-7; 9 nucleotides match TRBD1. The CDR3 has 16 residues. The V segment lost 0 bases and the J segment 2 bases; nucleotides outside the gene matches: 5. Germline-derived CDR1 and CDR2 are LGHNA and YSLEER.